Included here is one TCR beta chain sequence, with context. What it binds is unknown. Trimming pared 7 bases from V and 4 bases from J, leaving 15 bases between. Germline loops: CDR1 SQVTM, CDR2 ANQGSEA. The CDR3 is 13 residues long. With 60 Vbeta and 13 Jbeta primers, the PCR was carried out. The data were produced by immunoSEQ multiplex PCR, yet TCRdb's version contains in-frame clones alone and is incomplete. Of fewer than 110,000 clones in the sample, 73% are singletons; the top ten hold 7.8%. The record originates from a study of cytomegalovirus exposure and HLA in healthy donors. Study at large: Among about 190 million T cells, an earlier analysis found roughly 100 million unique TCR beta sequences.

Study results and caveats: Investigators reported 150 to 200 TCR beta chains as tied to cytomegalovirus. A later analysis, which compared TCR beta chains of equal frequency, found the HLA-associated ones more clonally expanded.

The receptor comes from a man in his thirties or forties in good health and CMV-seronegative. Material for sequencing was PBMCs. V gene TRBV29-1 combines with J gene TRBJ2-3, with D perhaps matching TRBD1 (6 bases). CDR3 sequence reads: CSAPRGTPDTQYF. Written as DNA, the CDR3 is TGCAGCGCTCCCAGGGGAACCCCAGATACGCAGTATTTT.